The next 10 T cell receptor beta chains were all read from a single sample in a study of shared clonotypes between healthy human individuals (dated by TCRdb to between 2020 and 2021). Library construction relied on the immunoSEQ multiplex PCR assay. Held by TCRdb, this immuneACCESS table contains in-frame sequences only and omits some clones. Under half of the omission traces to an unresolved V gene where checked; the cause of the rest is unknown. The sample yields approximately 2,000,000 clones; 90% to 95% were counted once. The ten largest clones take up about 1.7% of the sample. CD8 naive samples were obtained by positive selection for CCR7 among CD45RO-negative cells, yielding a CD45RA+CCR7+ population from which TemRA cells were excluded. Input material: naive CD8+ T cells from PBMCs. This sample's cell subset or site label indicates: CD45RA+CCR7+. These TCRs come from a young man in good health. Some clones in this sample may be carry-over from other donors' samples.

The V gene is TRBV25-1, the J gene TRBJ1-2, with D unresolved. Deletions cut 1 base from V and 8 bases from J, with 5 bases between. Germline lookup yields CDR1 MGHDK and CDR2 SYGVNS. This CDR3 contains 11 residues. The CDR3: CASSESQGYTF. CDR3 nucleotide sequence: TGTGCCAGCAGTGAATCTCAAGGCTACACCTTC.

The V gene is TRBV27, the J gene TRBJ1-4; D is undetermined. The CDR3 runs to 16 residues. Germline CDR1 is MNHEY and CDR2 is SMNVEV (reference sequence). Trimming left V 4 bases short and J 5 bases short, with 17 bases between. The CDR3 loop reads CASSSLPLSFNEKLFF. In nucleotides, the CDR3 is TGTGCCAGCAGTTCTTTACCCTTAAGCTTCAATGAAAAACTGTTTTTT.

On this clone itself: Distinct nucleotide sequences in the sample also encode this CDR3. The chain is built from TRBV6-5 and TRBJ2-6; no reliable D call. Trimming stripped 6 bases from V and 1 base from J, with 4 bases between. Germline V gives CDR1 MNHEY, CDR2 SVGAGI. This CDR3 has 13 residues. CDR3 loop: CASSSSGANVLTF. CDR3 coding DNA: TGTGCCAGCAGCTCGTCTGGGGCCAACGTCCTGACTTTC.

The chain is built from TRBV9 and TRBJ2-2; TRBD2 agrees at 9 bases. Germline V CDR1 and CDR2: SGDLS, YYNGEE. This CDR3 comprises 17 residues. The V gene end was trimmed by 4 bases and the J gene end by 6 bases; junction bases not matched to a gene: 13. Written as DNA, the CDR3 is TGTGCCAGCAGCCCGGGGGTAGCGGGGGAATTCTCCGGGGAGCTGTTTTTT. It translates to CASSPGVAGEFSGELFF. The variable domain in full, with the rest retrieved from reference TRBV9 and TRBJ2-2, is DSGVTQTPKHLITATGQRVTLRCSPRSGDLSVYWYQQSLDQGLQFLIQYYNGEERAKGNILERFSAQQFPDLHSELNLSSLELGDSALYFCASSPGVAGEFSGELFFGEGSRLTVL.

V gene TRBV5-8 combines with J gene TRBJ1-2; 10 bases are shared with TRBD1. The CDR3 is 17 amino acids. Trimming cost V 4 bases and J 3 bases; bases outside gene matches: 12. Germline CDR1 reads SGHTS; CDR2 reads YDEGEE. The chain's CDR3 is CASSLTGGAGFYYGYTF. For the CDR3, the DNA is TGTGCCAGCAGCCTGACAGGGGGCGCGGGATTCTACTATGGCTACACCTTC.

The chain joins TRBV28 to TRBJ1-1; D is ambiguous. The CDR3 covers 14 residues. The germline V gene encodes CDR1 MDHEN and CDR2 SYDVKM. V was cut by 7 bases and J by 0 bases, with 12 bases left in between. Written as DNA, the CDR3 is TGTGCCAGCACTTTGGGAGGTCTGAACACTGAAGCTTTCTTT. Amino acid sequence: CASTLGGLNTEAFF.

This rearrangement joins TRBV30 to TRBJ2-7, with 9 bases aligning to TRBD2. This CDR3 has 16 residues. V shed 2 bases, J shed 3 bases, and the junction held 11 bases outside the gene matches. Germline assignment: CDR1 GTSNPN and CDR2 SVGIG (reference sequence). Here the CDR3 reads CAWSSGEGLAVYEQYF. As DNA, the CDR3 is TGTGCCTGGAGTTCTGGAGAGGGACTAGCTGTCTACGAGCAGTACTTC. Using reference TRBV30 and TRBJ2-7 for the parts outside the CDR3, the full variable domain is SQTIHQWPATLVQPVGSPLSLECTVEGTSNPNLYWYRQAAGRGLQLLFYSVGIGQISSEVPQNLSASRPQDRQFILSSKKLLLSDSGFYLCAWSSGEGLAVYEQYFGPGTRLTVT.

The gene calls are TRBV4-1 and TRBJ1-5, with 10 bases that match TRBD1. This CDR3 spans 14 amino acids. Per the germline V gene, CDR1 is MGHRA and CDR2 is YSYEKL. The V segment lost 3 bases and the J segment 6 bases; nucleotides outside the gene matches: 2. CDR3 loop: CASSQGTGVQPQHF. The CDR3 nucleotides read TGCGCCAGCAGCCAGGGGACAGGGGTTCAGCCCCAGCATTTT.

This clone came up once. The chain is built from TRBV4-3 and TRBJ2-7; D may be TRBD2 (6 bases). This CDR3 region has 15 residues. Per germline, CDR1 LGHNA and CDR2 YSLEER. The germline V and J ends were trimmed by 1 base and 4 bases, with 14 bases remaining between them. CDR3 residues: CASSQVTGTAYEQYF. The CDR3 DNA sequence: TGCGCCAGCAGCCAAGTAACCGGGACTGCGTACGAGCAGTACTTC.

This clone was recorded only once. V usage is TRBV27 and J usage is TRBJ2-3; no clear D. The CDR3 spans 15 residues. Per germline, CDR1 MNHEY and CDR2 SMNVEV (reference sequence). Trimming stripped 1 base from V and 3 bases from J, with 11 bases between. In DNA, the CDR3 is TGTGCCAGCAGTTTATTTGGGATTAGGACAGATACGCAGTATTTT. Amino acid sequence: CASSLFGIRTDTQYF.